The clone carrying this T cell receptor (beta chain) came up once. The antigen remains undetermined. Method: immunoSEQ multiplex PCR; TCRdb's copy keeps in-frame clones and lacks some. The sample has about 440,000 clones; about 90% are singletons. The ends were cut back, 3 bases at V and 14 bases at J, with 11 bases in the middle. This CDR3 comprises 11 residues. Germline V gives CDR1 SNHLY, CDR2 FYNNEI. The data were taken from a study of Ad26.COV2.S vaccination and SARS-CoV-2 variants. Study background: Donor was in the COV1001 Ad26.COV2.S trial arm.

General study findings and limits: Spike-specific responses of CD8+ and CD4+ T cells were reported to display substantial breadth after vaccination. People who got the vaccine or the placebo had similar non-spike TCR breadth.

Treatment here: around 19 received Ad26.COV2.S at low or high dose, single or two shots; about five received placebo; per-sample allocation not given. Sampling was performed 63 days after the first vaccine or placebo injection. The sequences come from peripheral blood, collected in a trial of Ad26.COV2.S vaccine versus placebo. The chain combines TRBV2 with TRBJ2-4; D is ambiguous. This TCR derives from a person between 18 and 59 years old who received the Ad26.COV2.S COVID-19 vaccine or a placebo. CDR3 residues: CASSEFEQEYF. In DNA form, the CDR3 reads TGTGCCAGCAGTGAGTTTGAGCAGGAGTACTTC. The full variable domain, its missing parts supplied by reference TRBV2 and TRBJ2-4, is EPEVTQTPSHQVTQMGQEVILRCVPISNHLYFYWYRQILGQKVEFLVSFYNNEISEKSEIFDDQFSVERPDGSNFTLKIRSTKLEDSAMYFCASSEFEQEYFGAGTRLSVL.